This T cell receptor (beta chain) was found in a study of shared clonotypes between healthy human individuals. On the study more broadly: For every donor, three CD4 naive, three CD4 memory, two CD8 naive and one CD8 memory plates were used.

CD45RO-negative cells were positively selected for CCR7, leaving out terminally differentiated effector memory CD45RA+ cells. Libraries were prepared by immunoSEQ multiplex PCR; TCRdb keeps only in-frame clonotypes and omits some of them. Of roughly 2 million clones in the sample, about 95% were seen once. Losses at the gene ends were 6 bases for V and 7 bases for J; bases not matched to a gene: 9. Germline values: CDR1 LNHDA, CDR2 SQIVND (reference sequence). The CDR3 consists of 13 residues. The sequence derives from a man between 18 and 29 years old in good health. Sequencing was done on a sample of naive CD8+ T cells sorted from blood. The V call is TRBV19, the J call TRBJ2-7; 7 bases map to TRBD2. CDR3 in amino acids: CASRLGGAGEQYF. DNA of the CDR3: TGTGCCAGTAGGTTGGGGGGAGCGGGAGAGCAGTACTTC. Variable domain in full (rest from reference TRBV19 and TRBJ2-7): DGGITQSPKYLFRKEGQNVTLSCEQNLNHDAMYWYRQDPGQGLRLIYYSQIVNDFQKGDIAEGYSVSREKKESFPLTVTSAQKNPTAFYLCASRLGGAGEQYFGPGTRLTVT.